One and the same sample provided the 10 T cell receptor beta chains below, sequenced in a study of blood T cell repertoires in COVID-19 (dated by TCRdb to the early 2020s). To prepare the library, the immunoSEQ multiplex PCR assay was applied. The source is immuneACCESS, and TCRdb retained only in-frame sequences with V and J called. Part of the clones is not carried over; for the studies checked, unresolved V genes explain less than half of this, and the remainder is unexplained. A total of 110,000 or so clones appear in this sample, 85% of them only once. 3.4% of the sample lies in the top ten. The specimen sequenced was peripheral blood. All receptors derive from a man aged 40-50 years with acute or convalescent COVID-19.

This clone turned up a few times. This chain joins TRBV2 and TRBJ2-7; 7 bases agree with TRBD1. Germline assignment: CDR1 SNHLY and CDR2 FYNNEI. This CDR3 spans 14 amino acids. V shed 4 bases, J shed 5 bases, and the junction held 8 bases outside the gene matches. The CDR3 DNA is TGTGCCAGCAGTGGACAGGGATATAGCGACGAGCAGTACTTC. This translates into CASSGQGYSDEQYF.

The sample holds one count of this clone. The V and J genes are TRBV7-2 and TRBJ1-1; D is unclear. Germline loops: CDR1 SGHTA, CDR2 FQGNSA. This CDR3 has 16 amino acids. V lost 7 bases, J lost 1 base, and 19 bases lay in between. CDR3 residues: CASIRGWSPPNTEAFF. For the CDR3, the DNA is TGTGCCAGCATCAGAGGGTGGAGTCCCCCGAACACTGAAGCTTTCTTT.

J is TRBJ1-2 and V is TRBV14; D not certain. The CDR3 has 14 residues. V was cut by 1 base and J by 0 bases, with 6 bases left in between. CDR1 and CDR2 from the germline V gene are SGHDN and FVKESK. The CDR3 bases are TGTGCCAGCAGCCAAGTAAACTCTAACTATGGCTACACCTTC. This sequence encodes CASSQVNSNYGYTF. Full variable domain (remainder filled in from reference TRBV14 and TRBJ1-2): EAGVTQFPSHSVIEKGQTVTLRCDPISGHDNLYWYRRVMGKEIKFLLHFVKESKQDESGMPNNRFLAERTGGTYSTLKVQPAELEDSGVYFCASSQVNSNYGYTFGSGTRLTVV.

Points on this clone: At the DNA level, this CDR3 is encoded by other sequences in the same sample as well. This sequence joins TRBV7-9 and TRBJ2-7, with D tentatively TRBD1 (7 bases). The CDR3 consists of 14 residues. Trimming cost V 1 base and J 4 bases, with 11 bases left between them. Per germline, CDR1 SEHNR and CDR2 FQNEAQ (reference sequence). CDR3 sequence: CASSLGQGGYEQYF. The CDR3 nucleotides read TGTGCCAGCAGCTTAGGGCAGGGGGGATACGAGCAGTACTTC.

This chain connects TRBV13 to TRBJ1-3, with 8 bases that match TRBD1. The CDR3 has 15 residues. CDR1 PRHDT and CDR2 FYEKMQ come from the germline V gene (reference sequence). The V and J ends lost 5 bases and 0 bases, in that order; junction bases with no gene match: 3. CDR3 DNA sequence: TGTGCCAGCAGCGCAGGGGGCAACTCTGGAAACACCATATATTTT. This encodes CASSAGGNSGNTIYF.

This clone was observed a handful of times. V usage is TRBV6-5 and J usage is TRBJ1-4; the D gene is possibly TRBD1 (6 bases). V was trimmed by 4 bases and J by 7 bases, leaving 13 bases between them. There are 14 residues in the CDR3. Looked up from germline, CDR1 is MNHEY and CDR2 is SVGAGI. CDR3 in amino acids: CASSSGVSGEKLFF. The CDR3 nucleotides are TGTGCCAGCAGTTCAGGGGTTTCGGGTGAAAAACTGTTTTTT.

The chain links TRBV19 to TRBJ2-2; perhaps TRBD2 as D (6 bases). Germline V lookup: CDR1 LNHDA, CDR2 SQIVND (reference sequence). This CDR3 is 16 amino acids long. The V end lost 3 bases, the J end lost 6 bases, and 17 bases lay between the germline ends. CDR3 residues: CASSMGLTEDAGELFF. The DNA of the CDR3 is TGTGCCAGTAGTATGGGACTGACTGAGGATGCCGGGGAGCTGTTTTTT.

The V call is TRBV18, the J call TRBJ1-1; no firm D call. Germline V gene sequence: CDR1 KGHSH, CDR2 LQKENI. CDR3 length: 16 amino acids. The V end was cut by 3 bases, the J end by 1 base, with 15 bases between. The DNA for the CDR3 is TGTGCCAGCTCACCGCCGTTTGTGACACCGAACACTGAAGCTTTCTTT. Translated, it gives CASSPPFVTPNTEAFF. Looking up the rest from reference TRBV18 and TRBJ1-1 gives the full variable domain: NAGVMQNPRHLVRRRGQEARLRCSPMKGHSHVYWYRQLPEEGLKFMVYLQKENIIDESGMPKERFSAEFPKEGPSILRIQQVVRGDSAAYFCASSPPFVTPNTEAFFGQGTRLTVV.

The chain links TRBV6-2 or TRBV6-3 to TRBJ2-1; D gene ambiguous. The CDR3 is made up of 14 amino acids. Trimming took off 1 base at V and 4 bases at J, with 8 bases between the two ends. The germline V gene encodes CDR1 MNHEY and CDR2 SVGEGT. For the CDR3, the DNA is TGTGCCAGCAGTTACTTCGCGGCGTACAATGAGCAGTTCTTC. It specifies CASSYFAAYNEQFF.

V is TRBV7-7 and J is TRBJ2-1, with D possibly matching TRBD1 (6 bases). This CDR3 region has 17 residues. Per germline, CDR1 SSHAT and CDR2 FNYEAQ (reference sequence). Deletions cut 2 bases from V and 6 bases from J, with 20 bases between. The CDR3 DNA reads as TGTGCCAGCAGCTTAAACCTAAGGGCAGACAGGCCCAATGAGCAGTTCTTC. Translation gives CASSLNLRADRPNEQFF. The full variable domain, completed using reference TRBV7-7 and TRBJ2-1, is GAGVSQSPRYKVTKRGQDVTLRCDPISSHATLYWYQQALGQGPEFLTYFNYEAQPDKSGLPSDRFSAERPEGSISTLTIQRTEQRDSAMYRCASSLNLRADRPNEQFFGPGTRLTVL.